The following is a T cell receptor (beta chain) sequence with its context. Only in-frame clones appear in the TCRdb table, and some are missing; sequencing was by immunoSEQ multiplex PCR. The top ten hold roughly 2.9% of the sample, which has around 160,000 clones, around 81% seen once. The sample originates from a study of blood T cell repertoires in COVID-19. Study overall: T cells, B-cell-depleted T cells, or PBMCs supplied cDNA or gDNA.

Germline CDR1 is SGHNT and CDR2 is YENEEA. The CDR3 is 13 residues long. Trimming stripped 4 bases from V and 4 bases from J, with 10 bases between. This sequence joins TRBV11-3 and TRBJ1-1, with a tentative D call TRBD1 (6 bases). This clonotype was obtained from a woman aged 40-49 years with active or convalescent COVID-19. The sample comprised peripheral blood. The CDR3 bases are TGTGCCAGCAGCTCCGGGGGGGCCACTGAAGCTTTCTTT. This gives the protein CASSSGGATEAFF. The full variable domain, rest sourced from reference TRBV11-3 and TRBJ1-1, is EAGVVQSPRYKIIEKKQPVAFWCNPISGHNTLYWYLQNLGQGPELLIRYENEEAVDDSQLPKDRFSAERLKGVDSTLKIQPAELGDSAVYLCASSSGGATEAFFGQGTRLTVV.